This T cell receptor beta chain was found in a study of OX40 agonist ivuxolimab in advanced cancers. Study findings and constraints: At 0.1-3.0 mg/kg, partial responders had clonal expansion among the lowest observed.

This clone was picked up one time. What it recognizes is unknown. TCRdb's table, derived via immunoSEQ multiplex PCR, lists solely in-frame clones and lacks some. The repertoire holds about 41,000 clones, with 80% as singletons. The CDR3 loop spans 14 amino acids. V was clipped by 5 bases and J by 0 bases, with 11 bases between them. Germline assignment: CDR1 GTSNPN and CDR2 SVGIG (reference sequence). This specimen consisted of CD4+ or CD8+ T cells sorted from blood, obtained in a trial of the OX40 agonist ivuxolimab. The receptor comes from an adult with an advanced solid tumor such as melanoma, head and neck, liver or kidney cancer. This sequence joins TRBV30 and TRBJ1-3; weak D call: TRBD1 (5 bases). CDR3 sequence: CAWGGGSSGNTIYF. The CDR3 DNA reads as TGTGCCTGGGGGGGAGGGAGCTCTGGAAACACCATATATTTT.